The 14 T cell receptor beta chains given below trace back to one sample, sequenced in a study of CD4 T cells in relation to SARS-CoV-2 and coronaviruses. Which antigens these TCRs recognize remains unknown. Unexposed donor CD4+ T cells date from about 2011-2018, before the COVID-19 pandemic. After 10 to 11 days of culture, CD4+ T cells were isolated. The method was immunoSEQ multiplex PCR; TCRdb's version includes in-frame clones alone and lacks a portion of them. Found here are tens of thousands of clones, around 78% of them singletons; the top ten hold more than 20%. The sequencing sample was made of CD4+ T cells from PBMCs, cultured in vitro. These receptors were taken from a human donor in good health.

Only a few counts were recorded for this clone. The chain links TRBV4-2 to TRBJ2-3, with D possibly matching TRBD2 (6 bases). V lost 10 bases and J lost 0, with 11 bases in between. The CDR3 consists of 13 residues. Germline loops: CDR1 LGHNA, CDR2 YNFKEQ. The CDR3 here is CATREWSTDTQYF. Here the CDR3 DNA reads TGTGCCACTCGGGAGTGGAGCACAGATACGCAGTATTTT.

The V and J genes are TRBV18 and TRBJ2-7; 7 nucleotides align to TRBD2. Germline assignment: CDR1 KGHSH and CDR2 LQKENI. The length of the CDR3 is 14 residues. The V segment lost 2 bases and the J segment 2 bases; nucleotides outside the gene matches: 3. CDR3 DNA: TGTGCCAGCTCACCAAACCGGGAGGCCTACGAGCAGTACTTC. Residues: CASSPNREAYEQYF.

This rearrangement joins TRBV7-6 to TRBJ2-5; TRBD1 matches at 8 bases. The CDR3 has 16 residues. The junction had 8 bases not matched to a gene; V was cut back by 5 bases and J by 0 bases. Germline-derived CDR1 and CDR2 are SGHVS and FNYEAQ. The chain's CDR3 is CASSPGTGSYQETQYF. In DNA, the CDR3 is TGTGCCAGCAGCCCTGGGACAGGAAGTTACCAAGAGACCCAGTACTTC. The variable domain in full, with the rest retrieved from reference TRBV7-6 and TRBJ2-5, is GAGVSQSPRYKVTKRGQDVALRCDPISGHVSLYWYRQALGQGPEFLTYFNYEAQQDKSGLPNDRFSAERPEGSISTLTIQRTEQRDSAMYRCASSPGTGSYQETQYFGPGTRLLVL.

This chain links TRBV7-2 with TRBJ2-5; D might be TRBD1 (5 bases). The germline gives CDR1 SGHTA, CDR2 FQGNSA. Trimming took off 5 bases at V and 0 bases at J, with 10 bases between the two ends. CDR3 length: 14 amino acids. CDR3 loop: CASSDRAYQETQYF. The CDR3 DNA follows: TGTGCCAGCAGCGACAGAGCGTACCAAGAGACCCAGTACTTC.

The chain joins TRBV6-2 or TRBV6-3 to TRBJ1-4; D gene ambiguous. This CDR3 spans 14 amino acids. The ends were cut back, 6 bases at V and 6 bases at J, with 14 bases in the middle. Germline loops: CDR1 MNHEY, CDR2 SVGEGT. CDR3 loop: CASSLLGQDEKLFF. The CDR3 region has the DNA TGTGCCAGCAGCCTCCTGGGCCAAGATGAAAAACTGTTTTTT.

This rearrangement joins TRBV11-3 to TRBJ2-7; 8 bases map to TRBD1. Germline CDR1 reads SGHNT; CDR2 reads YENEEA. V was pared by 5 bases and J by 2 bases, with 5 bases of the junction left unmatched. The CDR3 extends over 14 amino acids. The CDR3 spells CASSAGTGPYEQYF. The CDR3 nucleotides read TGTGCCAGCAGCGCCGGGACAGGACCCTACGAGCAGTACTTC.

V usage is TRBV6-1 and J usage is TRBJ2-2, with 10 positions matching TRBD2. Trimming cost V 2 bases and J 6 bases; bases outside gene matches: 6. Germline V gives CDR1 MNHNS, CDR2 SASEGT. The CDR3 loop spans 16 amino acids. CDR3 sequence reads: CASSEQSGRASGELFF. The CDR3 DNA sequence: TGTGCCAGCAGTGAACAAAGCGGGAGGGCGTCCGGGGAGCTGTTTTTT.

This sequence joins TRBV2 and TRBJ1-1; D possibly corresponds to TRBD1 (5 bases). Per germline, CDR1 SNHLY and CDR2 FYNNEI. This CDR3 is 16 amino acids long. The V end was cut by 2 bases, the J end by 0 bases, with 13 bases between. The CDR3 region is CASSENEGGVNTEAFF. The CDR3 region has the DNA TGTGCCAGCAGTGAAAACGAGGGAGGGGTGAACACTGAAGCTTTCTTT.

There are a few counts of this clone. The rearrangement joins TRBV7-2 to TRBJ2-1; 12 positions match TRBD2. Germline CDR1 is SGHTA and CDR2 is FQGNSA. The V and J ends lost 1 base and 15 bases, in that order; junction bases with no gene match: 7. The CDR3 is 14 amino acids. The CDR3 DNA sequence: TGTGCCAGCAGCTTAGGGACTAGCGGGGCCCCGTGGTTCTTC. Its translation is CASSLGTSGAPWFF.

This chain joins TRBV11-2 and TRBJ1-2, with D unresolved. The V gene lost 1 base and the J gene lost 6 bases, with 15 bases spanning the gap. The CDR3 is made up of 15 amino acids. Germline CDR1 and CDR2: SGHAT and FQNNGV. The CDR3 protein is CASSLGALGGDGYTF. CDR3 DNA sequence: TGTGCCAGCAGCTTAGGGGCCCTGGGAGGCGATGGCTACACCTTC.

This CDR3 reads CASGLGQSYGYTF. The CDR3 DNA sequence: TGTGCTAGTGGTTTGGGGCAGAGTTATGGCTACACCTTC. The V call is TRBV12-5, the J call TRBJ1-2; D ambiguous. The CDR3 sequence is 13 residues long. V lost 1 base and J 5 bases, leaving 8 bases between the germline ends. Germline lookup yields CDR1 LGHNT and CDR2 FRNRAP.

The chain is built from TRBV30 and TRBJ1-2; D might be TRBD1 (5 bases). V lost 0 bases and J 1 base, leaving 9 bases between the germline ends. The germline V gene encodes CDR1 GTSNPN and CDR2 SVGIG (reference sequence). The CDR3 has 14 residues. This CDR3 reads CAWSVGAHNYGYTF. CDR3 DNA sequence: TGTGCCTGGAGTGTTGGGGCCCATAACTATGGCTACACCTTC.

This chain joins TRBV19 and TRBJ1-3, with 10 nucleotides matching TRBD1. This CDR3 is 18 amino acids long. Trimming removed 6 bases from V and 4 bases from J; junction bases left unmatched: 15. Germline values: CDR1 LNHDA, CDR2 SQIVND (reference sequence). CDR3 coding DNA: TGTGCCAGTAGGAAATCGGGACAGGGGAGCTACCAGGGAAACACCATATATTTT. The encoded protein is CASRKSGQGSYQGNTIYF.

CDR3 DNA sequence: TGTGCCAGCAGCCAAACGGGCTCTGGGGCCAACGTCCTGACTTTC. Its translation is CASSQTGSGANVLTF. J is TRBJ2-6 and V is TRBV3-1 (or the pseudogene TRBV3-2); D gene ambiguous. The CDR3 contains 15 residues. Deletions cut 2 bases from V and 0 bases from J, with 5 bases between. The germline CDR1 and CDR2 sequences are LGHDT and YNNKEL (reference sequence).